One TCR beta chain is described in this entry. Its antigen is not known. This sample stems from a study of graft-versus-host responses after intestinal transplantation. TCRdb keeps only in-frame clones here, not all; method: immunoSEQ multiplex PCR. The sample includes 90,000 to 150,000 clones, approximately 95% seen only once; the top ten take 0.095% to 0.15%. V was cut by 4 bases and J by 0 bases, with 13 bases left in between. There are 15 residues in the CDR3. Per germline, CDR1 LGHNA and CDR2 YNFKEQ. This TCR came from a human donor who received an intestinal transplant. This chain joins TRBV4-2 and TRBJ2-7; D is perhaps TRBD1 or TRBD2 (5 bases each). The sample consisted of unstimulated CD4+ T cells sorted from spleen or lymph node cells, taken before intestinal transplant. CDR3 nucleotides: TGTGCCAGCAGCCCCCTTGGGACCGGCTCCTACGAGCAGTACTTC. Amino acids: CASSPLGTGSYEQYF.